Below are 27 T cell receptor beta chains sequenced from a single sample in a study of T-cell reconstitution after alpha-beta-depleted transplantation in children. Construction of the TCRbeta library involved unique molecular identifiers. TCRdb passed the PCR reads through MiXCR, listing each CDR3 protein once. The table has about 480,000 distinct CDR3 sequences, about 12% seen once. The sample was PBMCs from the stem cell graft donor, taken from the stem cell graft. Source of these receptors: a human donor who donated a stem cell graft to a child with combined immunodeficiency.

The chain combines TRBV7-2 with TRBJ1-2, with 9 bases identical to TRBD1. The CDR3 spans 15 residues. Germline CDR1 reads SGHTA; CDR2 reads FQGNSA. The ends lost 0 bases at V and 4 bases at J; junction bases unmatched: 3. The CDR3 nucleotides are TGTGCCAGCAGCTTAGCAGGGACAGGGTTCTATGGCTACACCTTC. Translation: CASSLAGTGFYGYTF. Using reference TRBV7-2 and TRBJ1-2 for the parts outside the CDR3, the full variable domain is GAGVSQSPSNKVTEKGKDVELRCDPISGHTALYWYRQSLGQGLEFLIYFQGNSAPDKSGLPSDRFSAERTGGSVSTLTIQRTQQEDSAVYLCASSLAGTGFYGYTFGSGTRLTVV.

The chain has TRBV27 and TRBJ1-4, with unresolved D. This CDR3 is 14 amino acids long. Germline values: CDR1 MNHEY, CDR2 SMNVEV (reference sequence). V was cut by 3 bases and J by 3 bases, with 8 bases left in between. The CDR3 nucleotides are TGTGCCAGCAGTTTCACGGGAGCTAATGAAAAACTGTTTTTT. Its translation: CASSFTGANEKLFF.

This clonotype came up many times. V is TRBV7-2 and J is TRBJ2-7, with D possibly called TRBD1 or TRBD2 (5 bases each). CDR1 and CDR2 (germline): SGHTA, FQGNSA. This CDR3 has 11 residues. Trimming cost V 3 bases and J 8 bases, with 8 bases left between them. CDR3 sequence: CASSLGVKQYF. In DNA, the CDR3 is TGTGCCAGCAGCTTGGGGGTCAAGCAGTACTTC.

V gene TRBV24-1 combines with J gene TRBJ2-2; D may be TRBD2 (6 bases). This CDR3 is built from 15 residues. V shed 3 bases and J shed 2 bases, with 9 bases lying between them. Germline assignment: CDR1 KGHDR and CDR2 SFDVKD. CDR3 protein: CATSDLGTNTGELFF. CDR3 DNA: TGTGCCACCAGTGATCTTGGGACTAACACCGGGGAGCTGTTTTTT.

This clonotype was picked up a small number of times. This chain connects TRBV30 to TRBJ2-3; TRBD1 agrees at 9 bases. Germline lookup yields CDR1 GTSNPN and CDR2 SVGIG (reference sequence). This CDR3 comprises 15 residues. V dropped 0 bases and J dropped 1; count of bases not matched to a gene: 2. The CDR3 region is CAWSVTGGGTDTQYF. The CDR3 DNA follows: TGTGCCTGGAGTGTAACAGGGGGCGGCACAGATACGCAGTATTTT.

In its sample, this clonotype was seen many times. The chain employs TRBV12-3 or TRBV12-4 and TRBJ2-3; D not resolved. The CDR3 consists of 11 residues. Trimming took off 2 bases at V and 6 bases at J, with 3 bases between the two ends. The CDR3 DNA sequence: TGTGCCAGCAGTTTATTCGATACGCAGTATTTT. As protein: CASSLFDTQYF.

This clonotype has just a few counts. This chain uses TRBV7-2 with TRBJ2-3; D possibly corresponds to TRBD2 (6 bases). V lost 10 bases to trimming and J lost 1 base, with 18 bases between them. Germline-derived CDR1 and CDR2 are SGHTA and FQGNSA. The CDR3 sequence is 15 residues long. The CDR3 sequence is CATSRAGRGTDTQYF. The CDR3 bases are TGTGCCACCTCACGGGCGGGAAGGGGCACAGATACGCAGTATTTT.

This clonotype was recorded a few times. The V and J genes are TRBV9 and TRBJ2-1; 8 nucleotides match TRBD2. V dropped 9 bases and J dropped 3; count of bases not matched to a gene: 11. The CDR3 is made up of 15 amino acids. Germline V gene lookup returns CDR1 SGDLS and CDR2 YYNGEE. Written as DNA, the CDR3 is TGTGCCACAGCAGACGGGGGGGGAAGCTACAATGAGCAGTTCTTC. It specifies CATADGGGSYNEQFF.

This clonotype was seen a few times. The chain uses TRBV29-1 and TRBJ1-4, with 8 bases matching TRBD1. Germline V gene data show CDR1 as SQVTM and CDR2 as ANQGSEA. V lost 3 bases, J lost 2 bases, and 14 bases stayed unmatched. The CDR3 consists of 18 residues. The CDR3 is CSVDESGQGLRTNEKLFF. In nucleotides, the CDR3 is TGCAGCGTTGACGAGTCAGGACAGGGCTTGAGGACTAATGAAAAACTGTTTTTT. Full variable domain (rest looked up from reference TRBV29-1 and TRBJ1-4): SAVISQKPSRDICQRGTSLTIQCQVDSQVTMMFWYRQQPGQSLTLIATANQGSEATYESGFVIDKFPISRPNLTFSTLTVSNMSPEDSSIYLCSVDESGQGLRTNEKLFFGSGTQLSVL.

As to this clonotype: Relative to the germline gene, one junction end is altered; a read error may explain this. This chain joins TRBV20-1 and TRBJ1-4; D gene uncertain. The germline gives CDR1 DFQATT, CDR2 SNEGSKA (reference sequence). The CDR3 runs to 14 residues. CDR3 nucleotides: TGCAGTGCTCGTTCTTCCGCGACTACTGAAAAACTGTTTTTT. Residues: CSARSSATTEKLFF.

This clonotype was found many times. The chain has TRBV28 and TRBJ2-7, with a weak D call TRBD1 (5 bases). This CDR3 contains 12 residues. CDR1 and CDR2 (germline): MDHEN, SYDVKM. Trimming shortened V by 9 bases and J by 3 bases, and 12 bases separated the two germline ends. The CDR3 sequence is CASRQTVYEQYF. The CDR3 nucleotides read TGTGCCAGTCGACAGACGGTCTACGAGCAGTACTTC. The full variable domain, rest sourced from reference TRBV28 and TRBJ2-7, is DVKVTQSSRYLVKRTGEKVFLECVQDMDHENMFWYRQDPGLGLRLIYFSYDVKMKEKGDIPEGYSVSREKKERFSLILESASTNQTSMYLCASRQTVYEQYFGPGTRLTVT.

This chain uses TRBV4-3 with TRBJ2-5, with TRBD1 matching over 9 bases. From germline, CDR1 is LGHNA and CDR2 YSLEER. This CDR3 contains 14 residues. V gave up 3 bases and J gave up 7 bases; unmatched junction bases: 6. The CDR3 bases are TGCGCCAGCAGCCAGTACAGGGGGCGGGGGACCCAGTACTTC. This sequence encodes CASSQYRGRGTQYF.

In its sample, this clonotype was seen many times. V is TRBV12-3 or TRBV12-4 and J is TRBJ2-1; D gene ambiguous. The CDR3 contains 15 residues. V was cut by 6 bases and J by 8 bases, with 20 bases left in between. The CDR3: CASRLISDWSYEQFF. CDR3 nucleotides: TGTGCCAGCAGGCTTATTAGTGACTGGTCGTATGAGCAGTTCTTC.

In its sample, this clonotype was seen a few times. The DNA for the CDR3 is TGTGCCAGCAGAAGAGGGGGGGGCGACACCGGGGAGCTGTTTTTT. Translated: CASRRGGGDTGELFF. This chain joins TRBV12-3 or TRBV12-4 and TRBJ2-2; the D gene is possibly TRBD2 (7 bases). This CDR3 has 15 residues. Trimming shortened V by 6 bases and J by 3 bases, and 14 bases separated the two germline ends.

V usage is TRBV29-1 and J usage is TRBJ1-5; tentatively, D is TRBD1 (5 bases). V was pared by 0 bases and J by 0 bases, with 9 bases between. Germline V lookup: CDR1 SQVTM, CDR2 ANQGSEA. The CDR3 is made up of 15 amino acids. CDR3 sequence reads: CSVEDRDPSNQPQHF. The CDR3 DNA reads TGCAGCGTTGAAGATAGGGACCCTAGCAATCAGCCCCAGCATTTT.

In its sample, this clonotype was seen many times. The chain joins TRBV12-3 or TRBV12-4 to TRBJ1-5; the D is unclear. The CDR3 contains 13 residues. V lost 6 bases, J lost 5 bases, and 11 bases lay in between. The CDR3 coding sequence is TGTGCCAGCAGCCGAGCCCGTGATCAGCCCCAGCATTTT. This codes for CASSRARDQPQHF.

This clonotype was observed a handful of times. The chain employs TRBV20-1 and TRBJ2-3; TRBD1 aligns across 7 bases. CDR3 size: 15 residues. The V gene's germline CDR1 is DFQATT and CDR2 SNEGSKA (reference sequence). Losses at the gene ends were 3 bases for V and 3 bases for J; bases not matched to a gene: 9. CDR3 nucleotide sequence: TGCAGTGCTAGTGCCTTTAGGGGGCGGACAGATACGCAGTATTTT. Translation gives CSASAFRGRTDTQYF.

This clonotype was detected only a few times. The gene calls are TRBV6-1 and TRBJ2-7; possibly TRBD1 or TRBD2 for D (5 bases each). The V gene lost 6 bases and the J gene lost 2 bases, with 14 bases spanning the gap. CDR1 and CDR2 from the germline V gene are MNHNS and SASEGT. CDR3 length equals 14 residues. The CDR3 bases are TGTGCCAGCAGGCCGGGACGGAGAGCCTACGAGCAGTACTTC. This gives the protein CASRPGRRAYEQYF.

V is TRBV7-6 and J is TRBJ1-2; 7 bases line up with TRBD1. V lost 5 bases, J lost 3 bases, and 12 bases stayed unmatched. Germline V CDR1 and CDR2: SGHVS, FNYEAQ. This CDR3 is built from 16 residues. The CDR3 region is CASSPIVEGGDYGYTF. The CDR3 coding sequence is TGTGCCAGCAGCCCTATAGTTGAAGGGGGCGACTATGGCTACACCTTC.

The sample holds many counts of this clonotype. The chain links TRBV24-1 to TRBJ2-2; TRBD2 matches at 10 bases. V dropped 4 bases and J dropped 7; count of bases not matched to a gene: 8. The CDR3 has 16 amino acids. Germline V CDR1 and CDR2: KGHDR, SFDVKD. In DNA, the CDR3 is TGTGCCACCAGTGACCCCCTAGCGGGAGAAGTCGGGGAGCTGTTTTTT. Protein sequence: CATSDPLAGEVGELFF.

This clonotype was seen at least ten times. The J gene is TRBJ2-1, the V gene TRBV12-3 or TRBV12-4; maybe TRBD2 (6 bases). The V gene lost 5 bases and the J gene lost 5 bases, with 10 bases spanning the gap. This CDR3 contains 13 residues. CDR3 in DNA: TGTGCCAGCAGTCTGACTAGAGACAATGAGCAGTTCTTC. Its translation: CASSLTRDNEQFF.

The rearrangement uses TRBV20-1 and TRBJ1-2; D not resolved. Trimming shortened V by 1 base and J by 4 bases, and 19 bases separated the two germline ends. CDR3 length: 16 amino acids. From germline, CDR1 is DFQATT and CDR2 SNEGSKA (reference sequence). The CDR3 DNA is TGCAGTGCTAGAGTAGGTCGTTTCGATAATTTCTATGGCTACACCTTC. As protein: CSARVGRFDNFYGYTF.

There are a few counts of this clonotype. CDR3 nucleotide sequence: TGTGCCAGCAGCCCAGGGCCGGAACCCCAGCATTTT. Encoded protein: CASSPGPEPQHF. This rearrangement joins TRBV7-8 to TRBJ1-5, with a weak D call TRBD1 (5 bases). Germline V gene data show CDR1 as SGHVS and CDR2 as FQNEAQ. The V end was cut by 5 bases, the J end by 10 bases, with 12 bases between. The CDR3 runs 12 residues.

The genes are TRBV14 and TRBJ2-7, with D hard to call. From germline, CDR1 is SGHDN and CDR2 FVKESK. This CDR3 comprises 11 residues. With 8 bases removed from V and 2 bases from J, the gap between germline ends came to 7 bases. CDR3 amino acids: CASGKTYEQYF. CDR3 DNA: TGTGCCAGCGGGAAAACCTACGAGCAGTACTTC.

This chain joins TRBV12-3 or TRBV12-4 and TRBJ2-3; D not resolved. The CDR3 sequence is 13 residues long. Trimming shortened V by 7 bases and J by 5 bases, and 13 bases separated the two germline ends. The chain's CDR3 is CASTVRPGDTQYF. CDR3 DNA sequence: TGTGCCAGCACGGTTCGGCCGGGAGATACGCAGTATTTT.

This clonotype was counted at least ten times. Written as DNA, the CDR3 is TGTGCCAGCAGCCCGGCTGGAAACACCATATATTTT. It encodes CASSPAGNTIYF. The V gene is TRBV5-5, the J gene TRBJ1-3; D is undetermined. The germline V gene has CDR1 SGHKS and CDR2 YYEKEE (reference sequence). V lost 4 bases and J 2 bases, leaving 4 bases between the germline ends. This CDR3 has 12 residues. Full variable domain (missing parts from reference TRBV5-5 and TRBJ1-3): DAGVTQSPTHLIKTRGQQVTLRCSPISGHKSVSWYQQVLGQGPQFIFQYYEKEERGRGNFPDRFSARQFPNYSSELNVNALLLGDSALYLCASSPAGNTIYFGEGSWLTVV.

There are many counts of this clonotype. The V call is TRBV12-3 or TRBV12-4, the J call TRBJ2-5, with 8 bases aligning to TRBD1. There are 15 residues in the CDR3. V shed 7 bases and J 4 bases; nucleotides not matched to a gene: 11. Here the CDR3 reads CASTPIRGLRETQYF. DNA for the CDR3: TGTGCCAGCACCCCGATCAGGGGGCTTCGAGAGACCCAGTACTTC.